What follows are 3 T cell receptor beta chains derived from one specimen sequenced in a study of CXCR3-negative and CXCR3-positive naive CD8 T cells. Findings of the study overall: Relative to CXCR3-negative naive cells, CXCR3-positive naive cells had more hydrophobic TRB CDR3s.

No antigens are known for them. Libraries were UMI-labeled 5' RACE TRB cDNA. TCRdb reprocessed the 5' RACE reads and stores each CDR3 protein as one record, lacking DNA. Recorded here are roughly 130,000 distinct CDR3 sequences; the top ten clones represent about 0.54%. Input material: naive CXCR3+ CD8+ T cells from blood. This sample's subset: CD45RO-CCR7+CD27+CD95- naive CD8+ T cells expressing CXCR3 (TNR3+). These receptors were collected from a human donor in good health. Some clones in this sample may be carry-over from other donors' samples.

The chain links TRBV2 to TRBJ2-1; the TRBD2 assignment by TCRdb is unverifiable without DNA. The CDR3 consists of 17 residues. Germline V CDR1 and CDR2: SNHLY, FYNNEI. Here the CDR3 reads CASSEVSGTSGYNEQFF.

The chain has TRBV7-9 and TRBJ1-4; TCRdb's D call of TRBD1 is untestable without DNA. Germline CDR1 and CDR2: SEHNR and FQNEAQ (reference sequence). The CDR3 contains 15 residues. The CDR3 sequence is CASSLVATDNEKLFF.

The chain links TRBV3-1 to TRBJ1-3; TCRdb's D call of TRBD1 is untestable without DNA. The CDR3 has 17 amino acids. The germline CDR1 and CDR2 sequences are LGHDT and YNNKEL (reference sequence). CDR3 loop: CASSPRRTAYSGNTIYF.